This T cell receptor (beta chain) was captured in a study of T cell repertoires in aging, cancer and after chemotherapy. Across the study: Six age groups, ranging from 30 or younger to 70 or older, included the donors. Study-wide findings and caveats: Loss of evenness, beyond lost richness, contributed to age-related TCR diversity decline in cancer patients. No conclusions about immunological memory after chemotherapy can be drawn from the repertoire data.

Turning to this clonotype: Its target is unknown.

The template was genomic DNA from peripheral blood, not RNA. Germline V CDR1 and CDR2: LNHDA, SQIVND (reference sequence). V was cut by 2 bases and J by 0 bases, with 8 bases left in between. This CDR3 contains 15 residues. TRB rearrangements spanning V, D and J were amplified using mixed TRB-A/B primers. MiXCR, applied by TCRdb to the multiplex PCR reads, yields one record per CDR3 protein. The sample has 4,900 or so distinct CDR3 sequences, under 40% seen once; the top ten hold 35% to 50%. This TCR was recovered from a human donor with a blood cancer. Material: blood. The chain has TRBV19 and TRBJ1-3; D uncertain. The CDR3, as DNA: TGTGCCAGTAGTATACAAGGCGGCTCTGGAAACACCATATATTTT. It yields the protein CASSIQGGSGNTIYF. Combining the CDR3 with reference TRBV19 and TRBJ1-3 gives the whole variable domain DGGITQSPKYLFRKEGQNVTLSCEQNLNHDAMYWYRQDPGQGLRLIYYSQIVNDFQKGDIAEGYSVSREKKESFPLTVTSAQKNPTAFYLCASSIQGGSGNTIYFGEGSWLTVV.